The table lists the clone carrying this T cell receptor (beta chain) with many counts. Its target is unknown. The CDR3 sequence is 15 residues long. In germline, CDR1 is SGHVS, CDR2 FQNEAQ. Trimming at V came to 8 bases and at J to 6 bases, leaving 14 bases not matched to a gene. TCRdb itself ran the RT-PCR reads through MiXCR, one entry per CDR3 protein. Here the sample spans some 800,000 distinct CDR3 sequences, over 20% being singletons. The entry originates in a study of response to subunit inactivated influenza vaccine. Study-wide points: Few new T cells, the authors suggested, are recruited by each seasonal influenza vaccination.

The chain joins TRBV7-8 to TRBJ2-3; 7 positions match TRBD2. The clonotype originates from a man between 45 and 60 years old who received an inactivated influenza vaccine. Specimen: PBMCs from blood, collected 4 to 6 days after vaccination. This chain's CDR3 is CASSPTSGGLDTQYF. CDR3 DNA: TGTGCCAGCTCCCCTACATCCGGGGGGTTGGATACGCAGTATTTT. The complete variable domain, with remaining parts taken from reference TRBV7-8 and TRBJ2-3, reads GAGVSQSPRYKVAKRGQDVALRCDPISGHVSLFWYQQALGQGPEFLTYFQNEAQLDKSGLPSDRFFAERPEGSVSTLKIQRTQQEDSAVYLCASSPTSGGLDTQYFGPGTRLTVL.